This T cell receptor beta chain emerged from a study of blood T cell repertoires in COVID-19 (dated by TCRdb to the early 2020s). Background on the whole study: Samples from collaborators originated in the United States, Italy and Spain and spanned both the acute and convalescent phases of COVID-19. The prospective study material was composed of cDNA or gDNA derived from T cells, B-cell-depleted T cells, or PBMCs. The dataset comprised deeply sampled blood TCRbeta repertoires from subjects exposed to, actively infected with, or recovered from COVID-19. The repertoires were released in a freely available public database intended as a resource for research on the immune response to SARS-CoV-2. The samples were drawn from the first 160 participants of the ongoing ImmuneRACE study and from 1,254 subjects provided by 6 global collaborators. A de-identified subject ID, COVID-19 status, age in years and sex were almost always included in the sample metadata. Where available, HLA class I and class II types were obtained from metadata supplied by the sample provider rather than from assay-based typing. What the research found in general, with its limitations: The amount of clinical and demographic metadata varied by source and participant and was provided uncurated.

A remark on this clone: The clone's antigen remains unknown. No much larger clonotype is one base removed from it; base qualities were not supplied.

Participants in the prospective study were aged about 18 to 100 years, lived in some 24 United States geographic areas, and enrolled through a virtual design. In the prospective study, participants were assigned to cohorts based on the clinical history participants reported in a screening survey and a study questionnaire. Recovered participants in ImmuneRACE Cohort 3 were defined as having two consecutive negative NP/OP PCR tests, clearance from a healthcare professional, or resolution of symptoms. Mobile phlebotomists in the prospective study collected whole blood, serum and a nasopharyngeal or oropharyngeal swab from every participant. Over a roughly 2-month period, participants in the prospective study had the option of providing additional blood draws and questionnaires. Before DNA extraction, prospective study blood samples were shipped either frozen or at room temperature. The CDR3 sequence holds 13 residues, the cysteine and phenylalanine included. The CDR3 DNA has 39 bases and is translated from base 1.

The immunoSEQ Assay, a bias-controlled multiplex PCR, was used to amplify TCRbeta CDR3 regions from genomic DNA. The original pipeline was this. The number of nucleated cells in each sample was estimated by amplification of reference gene primers within the assay. Sequence reads were collapsed and filtered to measure the absolute abundance of every unique TCRbeta CDR3 rearrangement. Productive Simpson clonality was computed per sample as the square root of Simpson's diversity index over productive rearrangements. TCRdb stores this immuneACCESS table with in-frame sequences only. Part of the clones is absent; in the studies checked, under half of the shortfall reflects unresolved V genes, and no reason is known for the rest. V and J calls and clone size are given by that table; D and trimming were obtained from the DNA. Present in this sample are about 380,000 clones, about 88% of which were seen just once. The ten largest clones represent around 3% of the sample.

The receptor was isolated from a woman aged 25-40 years who had recovered from COVID-19. The sample taken for sequencing was PBMCs or T cells enriched from blood (not recorded which). The chain is assembled from TRBV21-1 and TRBJ2-7; the table assigns TRBD1, which was not confirmed against the DNA. TRBV21-1 is a recognized pseudogene. CDR3 protein: CASRDRAAYEQYF. The DNA sequence reads TGTGCCAGCAGGGACAGGGCAGCCTACGAGCAGTACTTC.